These 26 T cell receptor beta chains originate from one sample sequenced in a study of shared clonotypes between healthy human individuals. This table comes from immunoSEQ multiplex PCR, and its TCRdb copy is limited to in-frame clones, with some not included. The sample lists about 2 million clones; about 95% were seen once. Positively selected for CCR7, the CD45RO-negative cells used as naive CD8 cells excluded terminally differentiated effector memory CD45RA+ cells. Sequencing was performed on naive CD8+ T cells sorted from blood. The origin of the receptors is a man between 18 and 35 years old in good health.

This clone was seen once. The chain uses TRBV5-1 and TRBJ2-1; TRBD2 aligns across 11 bases. CDR3 length: 18 residues. Germline CDR1 reads SGHRS; CDR2 reads YFSETQ. V dropped 1 base and J dropped 1; count of bases not matched to a gene: 7. The CDR3 bases are TGCGCCAGCAGCTTGAGGCGACTAGCGGGACTGTCCTACAATGAGCAGTTCTTC. Protein: CASSLRRLAGLSYNEQFF.

The chain is built from TRBV7-8 and TRBJ2-1; a possible D gene is TRBD2 (7 bases). The CDR3 spans 15 residues. Germline CDR1 reads SGHVS; CDR2 reads FQNEAQ. V shed 5 bases and J shed 8 bases, with 19 bases lying between them. Here the CDR3 reads CASSPEGGGRDEQFF. The CDR3 DNA sequence: TGTGCCAGCAGCCCCGAAGGAGGGGGGAGGGATGAGCAGTTCTTC.

CDR3 in DNA: TGTGCCAGTAGTATTCCCGGGCAACACCCCGAGACTGAAGCTTTCTTT. It codes for CASSIPGQHPETEAFF. The chain has TRBV19 and TRBJ1-1; D not resolved. Germline-derived CDR1 and CDR2 are LNHDA and SQIVND (reference sequence). The CDR3 contains 16 residues. V lost 3 bases and J 5 bases, leaving 19 bases between the germline ends.

The rearrangement links TRBV7-9 to TRBJ2-1, with D unclear. Germline V gene data show CDR1 as SEHNR and CDR2 as FQNEAQ (reference sequence). The CDR3 is made up of 14 amino acids. V dropped 10 bases and J dropped 1 base, with 14 bases sitting between them. The CDR3 region has the DNA TGTGCCACTCAGACGGGCTCGTCCTACAATGAGCAGTTCTTC. It specifies CATQTGSSYNEQFF.

The chain employs TRBV11-2 and TRBJ2-6; D is unresolved. Germline CDR1 is SGHAT and CDR2 is FQNNGV. CDR3 length: 14 amino acids. Trimming removed 8 bases at V and 0 bases at J, with 8 bases between. The CDR3 is CASAVVSGANVLTF. DNA for the CDR3: TGTGCCAGCGCGGTGGTCTCTGGGGCCAACGTCCTGACTTTC. The variable domain in full, with the rest retrieved from reference TRBV11-2 and TRBJ2-6, is EAGVAQSPRYKIIEKRQSVAFWCNPISGHATLYWYQQILGQGPKLLIQFQNNGVVDDSQLPKDRFSAERLKGVDSTLKIQPAKLEDSAVYLCASAVVSGANVLTFGAGSRLTVL.

Concerning this clone: Other DNA variants within this sample encode the same CDR3. V and J are TRBV27 and TRBJ2-7; D is ambiguous. Germline V gene data show CDR1 as MNHEY and CDR2 as SMNVEV (reference sequence). There are 13 residues in the CDR3. Trimming pared 2 bases from V and 0 bases from J, leaving 5 bases between. The CDR3 loop is CASSLGTSYEQYF. CDR3 DNA: TGTGCCAGCAGTTTAGGTACCTCCTACGAGCAGTACTTC.

The genes are TRBV19 and TRBJ1-2, with TRBD1 as a possible D gene (5 bases). The CDR3 has 16 amino acids. CDR1 is LNHDA, CDR2 SQIVND, per germline (reference sequence). V gave up 3 bases and J gave up 2 bases, with 16 bases separating them. The CDR3, as DNA: TGTGCCAGTAGTATCCGCGTGGCAGGGCCAAACTATGGCTACACCTTC. It is translated as CASSIRVAGPNYGYTF.

Details on this clone: The identical CDR3 is also encoded by other nucleotide sequences in the sample. The rearrangement joins TRBV6-6 to TRBJ2-1; maybe TRBD1 (6 bases). The germline V gene encodes CDR1 MNHNY and CDR2 SVGAGI (reference sequence). This CDR3 region has 13 residues. V gave up 5 bases and J gave up 4 bases, with 9 bases separating them. DNA of the CDR3: TGTGCCAGCAGTAGGGACACATACAATGAGCAGTTCTTC. Translating it yields CASSRDTYNEQFF.

The chain carries TRBV6-6 and TRBJ2-3, with a weak D call TRBD1 (5 bases). This CDR3 has 13 residues. The germline V and J ends were trimmed by 6 bases and 4 bases, with 11 bases remaining between them. Germline V lookup: CDR1 MNHNY, CDR2 SVGAGI (reference sequence). CDR3 coding DNA: TGTGCCAGCAGCCCCAGGGCCTCAGATACGCAGTATTTT. Translation gives CASSPRASDTQYF.

Of note for this clone: This CDR3 is also generated by other DNA sequences in the sample. The V and J genes are TRBV6-1 and TRBJ2-5, with TRBD2 identical over 11 bases. CDR3 length: 15 residues. Looked up from germline, CDR1 is MNHNS and CDR2 is SASEGT. Trimming removed 5 bases from V and 2 bases from J; junction bases left unmatched: 4. CDR3 sequence (DNA): TGTGCCAGCAGTCAGGGACTAGCGGTGCAAGAGACCCAGTACTTC. It translates to CASSQGLAVQETQYF.

The chain uses TRBV5-1 and TRBJ2-7, with D possibly being TRBD1 or TRBD2 (5 bases each). The CDR3 is 16 residues long. The germline V gene has CDR1 SGHRS and CDR2 YFSETQ. Trimming cost V 0 bases and J 1 base, with 14 bases left between them. The CDR3 protein is CASSLDGASQSYEQYF. DNA for the CDR3: TGCGCCAGCAGCTTGGACGGGGCCTCACAATCCTACGAGCAGTACTTC.

The rearrangement links TRBV7-2 to TRBJ1-1; 10 bases agree with TRBD1. Germline V CDR1 and CDR2: SGHTA, FQGNSA. This CDR3 comprises 15 residues. V shed 5 bases and J 6 bases; nucleotides not matched to a gene: 9. The CDR3 coding sequence is TGTGCCAGCAGCCCTCTAGCCGACAGGGGGCCTGAAGCTTTCTTT. It specifies CASSPLADRGPEAFF.

In its sample, this clone was seen once. The V and J genes are TRBV18 and TRBJ2-5; tentatively, D is TRBD1 (5 bases). The germline V and J ends were trimmed by 0 bases and 2 bases, with 10 bases remaining between them. The germline V gene has CDR1 KGHSH and CDR2 LQKENI. The CDR3 runs to 15 residues. CDR3 amino acids: CASSPPIQDQETQYF. The CDR3 bases are TGTGCCAGCTCACCACCGATACAGGATCAAGAGACCCAGTACTTC. Full variable domain (rest looked up from reference TRBV18 and TRBJ2-5): NAGVMQNPRHLVRRRGQEARLRCSPMKGHSHVYWYRQLPEEGLKFMVYLQKENIIDESGMPKERFSAEFPKEGPSILRIQQVVRGDSAAYFCASSPPIQDQETQYFGPGTRLLVL.

V usage is TRBV5-1 and J usage is TRBJ2-2; D gene uncertain. The V gene lost 4 bases and the J gene lost 0 bases, with 7 bases spanning the gap. Germline CDR1 is SGHRS and CDR2 is YFSETQ. The CDR3 runs to 14 residues. The CDR3 here is CASSPFSNTGELFF. Written as DNA, the CDR3 is TGCGCCAGCAGCCCCTTTTCGAACACCGGGGAGCTGTTTTTT.

This clone was observed a few times. CDR3 sequence: CASSLSTGLAEAFF. The CDR3 bases are TGTGCCAGCAGCCTATCGACAGGGCTCGCTGAAGCTTTCTTT. The chain recombines TRBV27 with TRBJ1-1; 7 nucleotides agree with TRBD1. The V gene's germline CDR1 is MNHEY and CDR2 SMNVEV (reference sequence). The CDR3 length is 14 residues. J lost 6 bases, V lost 6 bases, and 10 bases had no gene match.

The chain combines TRBV11-2 with TRBJ2-7, with 11 bases identical to TRBD2. Germline-derived CDR1 and CDR2 are SGHAT and FQNNGV. CDR3 length: 18 amino acids. The V gene end was trimmed by 1 base and the J gene end by 3 bases; junction bases not matched to a gene: 11. CDR3 sequence reads: CASSLVADLAGGLYEQYF. The CDR3 DNA follows: TGTGCCAGCAGCTTAGTAGCAGATCTAGCGGGGGGCCTCTACGAGCAGTACTTC.

This clone was picked up one time. Other DNA sequences from this sample encode an identical CDR3 as well. The chain employs TRBV10-3 and TRBJ1-2, with 7 bases fitting TRBD1. CDR3 length: 14 residues. CDR1 and CDR2 from the germline V gene are ENHRY and SYGVKD. V lost 2 bases, J lost 3 bases, and 3 bases stayed unmatched. Here the CDR3 DNA reads TGTGCCATCAGTGAGCCCGGGACAGACTATGGCTACACCTTC. It yields the protein CAISEPGTDYGYTF.

V and J are TRBV5-5 and TRBJ2-7; D unresolved. CDR1 and CDR2 (germline): SGHKS, YYEKEE (reference sequence). V was cut by 4 bases and J by 0 bases, with 14 bases left in between. The CDR3 loop spans 15 amino acids. The CDR3, as DNA: TGTGCCAGCAGCCCAACCCCCGGCAGCTCCTACGAGCAGTACTTC. Translated: CASSPTPGSSYEQYF.

The gene calls are TRBV5-4 and TRBJ2-7; 9 bases are a match to TRBD2. The germline V gene has CDR1 SGHNT and CDR2 YYREEE (reference sequence). The CDR3 has 14 residues. V shed 3 bases and J 6 bases; nucleotides not matched to a gene: 7. As DNA, the CDR3 is TGTGCCAGCAGCTCGGCTAGCGGGGTTACCGAGCAGTACTTC. It encodes CASSSASGVTEQYF.

This clone was seen only once. V and J are TRBV5-6 and TRBJ2-7; D gene uncertain. Germline CDR1 and CDR2: SGHDT and YYEEEE. With 1 base removed from V and 2 bases from J, the gap between germline ends came to 10 bases. The CDR3 consists of 14 residues. CDR3 loop: CASSLSALPYEQYF. Written as DNA, the CDR3 is TGTGCCAGCAGCTTGTCTGCCCTACCCTACGAGCAGTACTTC.

The CDR3 bases are TGTGCCAGCAGCTTAGCGCCTAGCCGCTACTCCTACAATGAGCAGTTCTTC. Its translation: CASSLAPSRYSYNEQFF. This sequence joins TRBV7-2 and TRBJ2-1; a weak D match, TRBD2 (5 bases). CDR3 length: 17 residues. The V gene lost 0 bases and the J gene lost 0 bases, with 12 bases spanning the gap. Germline-derived CDR1 and CDR2 are SGHTA and FQGNSA.

This chain links TRBV7-2 with TRBJ1-1; no definite D call. This CDR3 is 13 amino acids long. CDR1 and CDR2 (germline): SGHTA, FQGNSA. Trimming removed 5 bases at V and 8 bases at J, with 15 bases between. In DNA form, the CDR3 reads TGTGCCAGCAGCCTCGAGTTACAGATCGAAGCTTTCTTT. It is translated as CASSLELQIEAFF. The full variable domain, its missing parts supplied by reference TRBV7-2 and TRBJ1-1, is GAGVSQSPSNKVTEKGKDVELRCDPISGHTALYWYRQSLGQGLEFLIYFQGNSAPDKSGLPSDRFSAERTGGSVSTLTIQRTQQEDSAVYLCASSLELQIEAFFGQGTRLTVV.

V and J are TRBV4-3 and TRBJ2-7; D gene unclear. Germline V gene lookup returns CDR1 LGHNA and CDR2 YSLEER. The CDR3 spans 16 residues. The V end was cut by 0 bases, the J end by 2 bases, with 14 bases between. In DNA form, the CDR3 reads TGCGCCAGCAGCCAAGAAATGATGGGATTCCCCTACGAGCAGTACTTC. Encoded protein: CASSQEMMGFPYEQYF.

The chain couples TRBV29-1 to TRBJ1-2; D is undetermined. V was clipped by 0 bases and J by 7 bases, with 6 bases between them. The CDR3 totals 11 residues. Germline CDR1 is SQVTM and CDR2 is ANQGSEA. CDR3 in amino acids: CSVEDLTGYTF. CDR3 bases: TGCAGCGTTGAAGATCTTACTGGCTACACCTTC.

The chain employs TRBV4-1 and TRBJ1-1; the match to TRBD1 covers 7 bases. Germline trimming cut 0 bases from V and 5 bases from J; bases unmatched to any gene: 12. Looked up from germline, CDR1 is MGHRA and CDR2 is YSYEKL. The CDR3 is 17 amino acids. The CDR3 loop reads CASSQDSSGGYLTEAFF. The CDR3 DNA sequence: TGCGCCAGCAGCCAAGATTCGTCAGGGGGGTATTTGACTGAAGCTTTCTTT.

In regard to this clone: This specimen includes other DNA sequences encoding the same CDR3. The genes are TRBV13 and TRBJ1-6; D is unclear. The germline gives CDR1 PRHDT, CDR2 FYEKMQ (reference sequence). Trimming shortened V by 2 bases and J by 0 bases, and 8 bases separated the two germline ends. The CDR3 consists of 16 residues. CDR3 nucleotides: TGTGCCAGCAGCTTATCCGGCAGCTCCTATAATTCACCCCTCCACTTT. This encodes CASSLSGSSYNSPLHF.